This T cell receptor (beta chain) was documented in a study of post-analysis software for immune sequencing data. Study summary: Patients with relapsing-remitting, secondary progressive and progressive-relapsing multiple sclerosis courses were all represented.

CDR1 and CDR2 (germline): SGHDT, YYEEEE. Germline trimming cut 4 bases from V and 6 bases from J; bases unmatched to any gene: 2. CDR3 length: 14 amino acids. Whole-study findings and limits: Relative to controls, patients with multiple sclerosis showed significantly lower normalized Chao1 diversity. Strong co-clustering by F measure was seen for same-batch samples. Roughly 5 TRBV segments (TRBV5-6, TRBV5-1 and TRBV20-1 among them) occurred more frequently in patients than in controls.

On this clonotype: No antigen is known for it.

Every TCR beta cDNA library bore unique molecular identifiers. The T cell input of about 0.85 to 10 million gave roughly 0.5 million cDNA molecules. TCRdb independently ran MiXCR on the PCR reads; one entry per CDR3 protein. The table lists 450,000 to 650,000 distinct CDR3 sequences, about 44% of them singletons. V is TRBV5-6 and J is TRBJ2-3; 13 nucleotides line up with TRBD2. This TCR was recovered from a girl aged 10 to 17 with multiple sclerosis. The sequenced sample was blood. The CDR3 reads CASSPTSGRDTQYF. CDR3 bases: TGTGCCAGCAGCCCGACTAGCGGGAGGGATACGCAGTATTTT. Complete variable domain (other parts from reference TRBV5-6 and TRBJ2-3): DAGVTQSPTHLIKTRGQQVTLRCSPKSGHDTVSWYQQALGQGPQFIFQYYEEEERQRGNFPDRFSGHQFPNYSSELNVNALLLGDSALYLCASSPTSGRDTQYFGPGTRLTVL.